These 19 T cell receptor beta chains share one sample of origin, sequenced in a study of blood T cells in healthy people across ages. A second PCR of 7 to 11 cycles used a sample-barcoded 5' primer and a J-beta primer mix. TCRdb processed the 5' RACE reads anew with MiXCR; each CDR3 protein has one entry. In the table there are about 580,000 distinct CDR3 sequences, around half of which are singletons. The sequencing sample was made of blood. The receptors were sampled from an elderly man in good health.

On this clonotype itself: A much more abundant neighbour one base away suggests this may be a read error. The chain carries TRBV7-2 and TRBJ2-3, with 11 bases fitting TRBD2. The CDR3 consists of 16 residues. CDR1 and CDR2 from the germline V gene are SGHTA and FQGNSA. The CDR3 reads CAGSFSTSGVTDTQYF. The CDR3 nucleotides read TGTGCCGGCAGCTTTTCGACTAGCGGGGTCACAGATACGCAGTATTTT.

This clonotype came up many times. This rearrangement joins TRBV2 to TRBJ2-3, with D unresolved. Germline V lookup: CDR1 SNHLY, CDR2 FYNNEI. The V gene lost 3 bases and the J gene lost 4 bases, with 2 bases spanning the gap. The length of the CDR3 is 11 residues. The chain's CDR3 is CASSEADTQYF. The CDR3, as DNA: TGTGCCAGCAGTGAGGCAGATACGCAGTATTTT.

CDR3 sequence (DNA): TGCAGTGCGTCGGGGGGGAACTACAATGAGCAGTTCTTC. Translated, it gives CSASGGNYNEQFF. The chain is built from TRBV20-1 and TRBJ2-1; 8 bases line up with TRBD2. The CDR3 has 13 residues. Germline values: CDR1 DFQATT, CDR2 SNEGSKA (reference sequence). Trimming removed 6 bases from V and 3 bases from J; junction bases left unmatched: 4.

V and J are TRBV18 and TRBJ2-7; 11 nucleotides agree with TRBD1. Losses at the gene ends were 2 bases for V and 4 bases for J; bases not matched to a gene: 4. The CDR3 covers 15 residues. CDR1 is KGHSH, CDR2 LQKENI, per germline. As DNA, the CDR3 is TGTGCCAGCTCACCAGGACAGGGGGCGAGGTACGAGCAGTACTTC. It is translated as CASSPGQGARYEQYF.

The rearrangement uses TRBV4-3 and TRBJ2-1; 14 bases are shared with TRBD2. The CDR3 is 14 amino acids. In germline, CDR1 is LGHNA, CDR2 YSLEER. V gave up 4 bases and J gave up 10 bases; unmatched junction bases: 3. The CDR3 region is CASSRGLAGDEQFF. DNA of the CDR3: TGCGCCAGCAGCCGGGGACTAGCGGGGGACGAGCAGTTCTTC.

The chain combines TRBV30 with TRBJ1-5; D is undetermined. Germline-derived CDR1 and CDR2 are GTSNPN and SVGIG (reference sequence). The ends were cut back, 0 bases at V and 10 bases at J, with 13 bases in the middle. The CDR3 is 13 amino acids. The CDR3 here is CAWSVNGMEPQHF. In nucleotides, the CDR3 is TGTGCCTGGAGTGTGAACGGAATGGAACCCCAGCATTTT.

This chain links TRBV24-1 with TRBJ2-2, with D possibly matching TRBD1 (5 bases). V was shortened by 6 bases and J by 6 bases, with 13 bases between the two germline ends. The CDR3 is made up of 14 amino acids. Germline V gene data show CDR1 as KGHDR and CDR2 as SFDVKD. The chain's CDR3 is CATSQDSESGELFF. Here the CDR3 DNA reads TGTGCCACCAGTCAAGACAGCGAATCCGGGGAGCTGTTTTTT.

V usage is TRBV29-1 and J usage is TRBJ2-7; D might be TRBD1 (6 bases). Trimming removed 1 base at V and 7 bases at J, with 11 bases between. Germline values: CDR1 SQVTM, CDR2 ANQGSEA. The CDR3 is made up of 12 amino acids. CDR3 sequence: CSVEGQGSEQYF. CDR3 sequence (DNA): TGCAGCGTTGAAGGCCAGGGGAGTGAGCAGTACTTC.

Only a few counts were recorded for this clonotype. This chain uses TRBV5-1 with TRBJ2-3; possibly TRBD2 for D (5 bases). The ends were cut back, 0 bases at V and 2 bases at J, with 13 bases in the middle. The CDR3 length is 16 residues. Germline assignment: CDR1 SGHRS and CDR2 YFSETQ. In DNA, the CDR3 is TGCGCCAGCAGCTTGGATCCGGGATTGAACACAGATACGCAGTATTTT. Amino acids: CASSLDPGLNTDTQYF.

Regarding this clonotype: Being one base from a much bigger clone, this may be a read error. The rearrangement uses TRBV6-6 and TRBJ2-1, with 7 bases matching TRBD2. This CDR3 comprises 14 residues. V lost 5 bases and J lost 3; bases outside the gene matches: 4. CDR1 and CDR2 (germline): MNHNY, SVGAGI (reference sequence). The DNA of the CDR3 is TGTGCCAGCAGTGACGAGCGGGGCTACAATGAGCAGTTCTTC. Amino acid sequence: CASSDERGYNEQFF.

The V and J genes are TRBV6-2 or TRBV6-3 and TRBJ1-5, with 8 bases aligning to TRBD1. CDR3 length: 14 residues. Per germline, CDR1 MNHEY and CDR2 SVGEGT. V trimming: 4 bases; J trimming: 7 bases; junction bases outside the gene matches: 6. The CDR3 coding sequence is TGTGCCAGCAGTTTAGGACAGGGCAGACAGCCCCAGCATTTT. Translated: CASSLGQGRQPQHF.

The rearrangement links TRBV29-1 to TRBJ2-5; no clear D. CDR1 is SQVTM, CDR2 ANQGSEA, per germline. The CDR3 contains 12 residues. Trimming cost V 0 bases and J 5 bases, with 7 bases left between them. The chain's CDR3 is CSVEESGETQYF. CDR3 DNA: TGCAGCGTTGAAGAGAGTGGTGAGACCCAGTACTTC.

With regard to this clonotype: A read error may account for a junction end that differs from germline. V and J are TRBV6-5 and TRBJ1-4; D gene uncertain. The V gene's germline CDR1 is MNHEY and CDR2 SVGAGI. The CDR3 spans 14 residues. CDR3 DNA: TGTGCCTGCAGTTATCTAAAGGGAGACGAAAAACTGTTTTTT. Amino acids: CACSYLKGDEKLFF.

V usage is TRBV20-1 and J usage is TRBJ1-6; 7 bases map to TRBD1. Germline lookup yields CDR1 DFQATT and CDR2 SNEGSKA (reference sequence). This CDR3 has 14 amino acids. The J segment lost 5 bases and the V segment lost 5 bases, leaving 6 bases of the junction unmatched. The CDR3 bases are TGCAGTGCTTCCCCCGGGACAGATAATTCACCCCTCCACTTT. Translation gives CSASPGTDNSPLHF.

The V and J genes are TRBV12-3 or TRBV12-4 and TRBJ2-3, with D unresolved. The V end lost 9 bases, the J end lost 11 bases, and 30 bases lay between the germline ends. The CDR3 covers 16 residues. CDR3 coding DNA: TGTGCCAGTTTATTAAGGCACAAAGTGAGAACAGATGTGCAGTATTTT. Encoded protein: CASLLRHKVRTDVQYF.

The J gene is TRBJ2-7, the V gene TRBV27; TRBD1 aligns across 10 bases. CDR1 and CDR2 (germline): MNHEY, SMNVEV (reference sequence). After removal of 11 bases from V and 8 bases from J, the junction contained 21 bases not matched to a gene. There are 16 residues in the CDR3. CDR3 region: CARPTGTGDLKSQQYF. The CDR3, as DNA: TGTGCCCGCCCGACCGGGACAGGGGACCTCAAATCTCAGCAGTACTTC.

This clonotype was seen a few times. The J gene is TRBJ2-3, the V gene TRBV29-1; D remains ambiguous. V lost 5 bases and J lost 4, with 7 bases in between. CDR1 is SQVTM, CDR2 ANQGSEA, per germline. This CDR3 has 11 amino acids. The CDR3 protein is CSVFGPDTQYF. The CDR3 region has the DNA TGCAGCGTTTTTGGCCCAGATACGCAGTATTTT.

This clonotype came up a few times. A junction boundary mismatches the germline segment, possibly from a read error. This chain links TRBV5-1 with TRBJ2-1, with 12 nucleotides matching TRBD2. In germline, CDR1 is SGHRS, CDR2 YFSETQ. The CDR3 contains 16 residues. The CDR3 nucleotides read TGCGCCAGCAGCTTCCTCCTAGCGGGAGGGGCCAATGAGCAGTTCTTT. It translates to CASSFLLAGGANEQFF.

The rearrangement links TRBV3-1 to TRBJ1-6; D unclear. Trimming took 1 base from V and 8 from J, leaving 9 bases between them. The CDR3 runs to 14 residues. Germline V gene sequence: CDR1 LGHDT, CDR2 YNNKEL (reference sequence). CDR3 loop: CASSQGPSHSPLHF. CDR3 coding DNA: TGTGCCAGCAGCCAAGGGCCTTCTCATTCACCCCTCCACTTT.